This is a list of T cell receptor beta chains from one sample in a study of response to subunit inactivated influenza vaccine. TCRdb itself ran the RT-PCR reads through MiXCR, one entry per CDR3 protein. The sample shows roughly 650,000 distinct CDR3 sequences, about 14% of them seen only once. The sequencing here drew on PBMCs from blood, taken about 14 days before vaccination. These TCRs come from a man aged 45-65 years who received an inactivated influenza vaccine. The conserved cysteine and the conserved F or W are not part of the CDR3 here. D genes are given only for firm matches. Some rows mark clone size as missing; the rest say once, few, many or name a class of expanded clone.

clone_size | j_call | v_call | d_call | cdr3_aa
few | TRBJ2-1 | TRBV9 | TRBD2 | ASSVGGLAGVEQF
few | TRBJ1-3 | TRBV7-9 | NA | ASSSGQGKGNTIY
few | TRBJ1-1 | TRBV5-6 | NA | ASSWGSRNTEAF
few | TRBJ2-1 | TRBV5-1 | NA | ASSLEGPDYNEQF
few | TRBJ2-3 | TRBV28 | TRBD2 | ASSGGLAGGRYTLTDTQY
many | TRBJ2-7 | TRBV11-2 | NA | ASSLNEGLEQY
few | TRBJ1-3 | TRBV5-1 | TRBD1 | ASSLAHAGTVGNTIY
NA | TRBJ2-2 | TRBV5-1 | NA | ASSLDGTYTGELF
many | TRBJ2-1 | TRBV12-3/TRBV12-4 | TRBD1 | ASSYSTGIYNEQF
NA | TRBJ1-1 | TRBV5-1 | TRBD1 | ASSPDRGLVTEAF
NA | TRBJ2-1 | TRBV14 | NA | ASSQDLSTSSYNEQF
NA | TRBJ1-4 | TRBV4-3 | NA | ASSQGTSVATNEKLF
NA | TRBJ2-1 | TRBV5-1 | NA | ASSRTWGADEQF
NA | TRBJ2-4 | TRBV7-9 | NA | ASSPLSGAGEY
NA | TRBJ1-2 | TRBV29-1 | NA | SVELGYGYT
many | TRBJ2-5 | TRBV4-1 | NA | ASSRLSSGGETQY
few | TRBJ2-5 | TRBV29-1 | NA | SVERLGKWEQETQY
NA | TRBJ2-1 | TRBV29-1 | TRBD2 | SVTSGRFNEQF
NA | TRBJ2-3 | TRBV27 | TRBD2 | ASRSGTFTDTQY
NA | TRBJ2-7 | TRBV21-1 | NA | ASSWGRPSPYEQY
NA | TRBJ2-3 | TRBV4-2 | NA | ASSQEEAFTDTQY
few | TRBJ2-3 | TRBV5-1 | NA | ASSLDKQDTQY
few | TRBJ2-3 | TRBV24-1 | NA | ATSDKFIDTQY
few | TRBJ2-3 | TRBV6-1 | TRBD2 | ASRGGAYTDTQY
few | TRBJ1-6 | TRBV28 | NA | ASSPIPVNSPLH
few | TRBJ1-5 | TRBV6-1 | TRBD1 | ASSPRGLSNQPQH
few | TRBJ2-7 | TRBV15 | NA | ATSRDRLGHEQY
many | TRBJ1-1 | TRBV9 | NA | ASSVGFLGTEAF
few | TRBJ1-5 | TRBV12-3/TRBV12-4 | NA | ASRLTGASQPQH
few | TRBJ1-1 | TRBV6-1 | NA | ASREGGYTEAF
NA | TRBJ2-1 | TRBV15 | TRBD2 | ATKAGIAGHYNEQF
NA | TRBJ2-1 | TRBV19 | TRBD1 | ASSILGGRFYEQF
NA | TRBJ2-1 | TRBV13 | NA | ASSRGTGEQF
few | TRBJ2-7 | TRBV20-1 | TRBD1 | SARIPGQGAGEQY
many | TRBJ2-1 | TRBV28 | NA | ASSLSTRGARYNEQF
NA | TRBJ2-1 | TRBV19 | NA | ASSIVEGASYNELF
NA | TRBJ2-5 | TRBV28 | NA | ASREGRYLETQY
NA | TRBJ1-2 | TRBV12-3/TRBV12-4 | TRBD1 | ASSLGTGFGYT
NA | TRBJ2-1 | TRBV5-1 | NA | ASWGLLGGDEQF
many | TRBJ1-6 | TRBV5-1 | NA | ASSLDTDNSPLH
NA | TRBJ1-1 | TRBV5-1 | TRBD1 | ASSLRQGENTEAF
NA | TRBJ2-1 | TRBV25-1 | NA | ASSEFKGREQF
NA | TRBJ2-7 | TRBV5-1 | NA | ASSLPRGLAVHGDEQY
many | TRBJ2-7 | TRBV24-1 | TRBD1 | ATSDPGQGTYEQY
NA | TRBJ1-3 | TRBV6-1 | TRBD1 | ASSERILGTGNGNTIY